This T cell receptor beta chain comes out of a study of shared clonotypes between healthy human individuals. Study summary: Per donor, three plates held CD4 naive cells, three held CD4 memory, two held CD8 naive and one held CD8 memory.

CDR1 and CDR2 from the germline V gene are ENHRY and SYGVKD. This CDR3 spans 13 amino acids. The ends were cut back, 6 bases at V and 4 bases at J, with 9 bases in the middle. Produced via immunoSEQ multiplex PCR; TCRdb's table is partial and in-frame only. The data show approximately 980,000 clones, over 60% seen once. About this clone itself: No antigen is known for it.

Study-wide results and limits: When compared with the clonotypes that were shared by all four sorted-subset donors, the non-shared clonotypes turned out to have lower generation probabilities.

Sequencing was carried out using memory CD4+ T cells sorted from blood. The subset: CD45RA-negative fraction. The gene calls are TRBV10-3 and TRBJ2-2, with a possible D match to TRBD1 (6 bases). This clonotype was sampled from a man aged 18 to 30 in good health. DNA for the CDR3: TGTGCCATCAGAGGACAGAGCACCGGGGAGCTGTTTTTT. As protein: CAIRGQSTGELFF.